The present T cell receptor (beta chain) was sequenced within a study of cytomegalovirus exposure and HLA in healthy donors. About the research overall: Early released data had approximately 86 million unique TCRs, all coming from HLA-typed donors.

PCR primers comprised 60 Vbeta and 13 Jbeta primers. Sequencing was performed with immunoSEQ multiplex PCR; in TCRdb, only in-frame clones are kept and a portion is missing. The table lists 150,000 to 200,000 clones, under 85% of them singletons. Losses at the gene ends were 5 bases for V and 0 bases for J; bases not matched to a gene: 7. The CDR3 spans 15 residues. Germline CDR1 and CDR2: MGHDK and SYGVNS. This sequence originates from a man in his forties or fifties in good health and CMV-seropositive. Sequencing was carried out using PBMCs. The chain uses TRBV25-1 and TRBJ2-7; 7 bases align to TRBD2. CDR3 bases: TGTGCCAGCAGTCCCCAGAGCGGGAACTCCTACGAGCAGTACTTC. Translating gives CASSPQSGNSYEQYF.